Detailed here is one T cell receptor (beta chain). Antigen: not known. This sample is drawn from a study of cytomegalovirus exposure and HLA in healthy donors. Study conclusions and caveats: Earlier findings revealed that most TCR beta V segments proved productive either about 90% or about 30% of the time. The study carried out a later analysis of TCR beta sequences. It associated some 17,000 of them with specific HLA alleles at a false discovery rate of 0.05. A likely sequencing artifact accounted for one observed cluster of highly shared sequence variants.

With 60 Vbeta and 13 Jbeta primers, the PCR was carried out. Here immunoSEQ multiplex PCR was the method, and the copy in TCRdb shows in-frame clones only, minus some. The top ten hold about 2.7% of the sample, which has 150,000 to 180,000 clones, 65% to 75% seen once. The ends were cut back, 1 base at V and 3 bases at J, with 9 bases in the middle. CDR1 is SGHAT, CDR2 FQNNGV, per germline. There are 15 residues in the CDR3. The chain uses TRBV11-2 and TRBJ1-4; D remains ambiguous. The specimen sequenced was PBMCs. The sequence was collected from a young man in good health and CMV-seronegative. The CDR3 nucleotides read TGTGCCAGCAGCTTAGTAGCGGGAGCTAATGAAAAACTGTTTTTT. Amino acids: CASSLVAGANEKLFF.